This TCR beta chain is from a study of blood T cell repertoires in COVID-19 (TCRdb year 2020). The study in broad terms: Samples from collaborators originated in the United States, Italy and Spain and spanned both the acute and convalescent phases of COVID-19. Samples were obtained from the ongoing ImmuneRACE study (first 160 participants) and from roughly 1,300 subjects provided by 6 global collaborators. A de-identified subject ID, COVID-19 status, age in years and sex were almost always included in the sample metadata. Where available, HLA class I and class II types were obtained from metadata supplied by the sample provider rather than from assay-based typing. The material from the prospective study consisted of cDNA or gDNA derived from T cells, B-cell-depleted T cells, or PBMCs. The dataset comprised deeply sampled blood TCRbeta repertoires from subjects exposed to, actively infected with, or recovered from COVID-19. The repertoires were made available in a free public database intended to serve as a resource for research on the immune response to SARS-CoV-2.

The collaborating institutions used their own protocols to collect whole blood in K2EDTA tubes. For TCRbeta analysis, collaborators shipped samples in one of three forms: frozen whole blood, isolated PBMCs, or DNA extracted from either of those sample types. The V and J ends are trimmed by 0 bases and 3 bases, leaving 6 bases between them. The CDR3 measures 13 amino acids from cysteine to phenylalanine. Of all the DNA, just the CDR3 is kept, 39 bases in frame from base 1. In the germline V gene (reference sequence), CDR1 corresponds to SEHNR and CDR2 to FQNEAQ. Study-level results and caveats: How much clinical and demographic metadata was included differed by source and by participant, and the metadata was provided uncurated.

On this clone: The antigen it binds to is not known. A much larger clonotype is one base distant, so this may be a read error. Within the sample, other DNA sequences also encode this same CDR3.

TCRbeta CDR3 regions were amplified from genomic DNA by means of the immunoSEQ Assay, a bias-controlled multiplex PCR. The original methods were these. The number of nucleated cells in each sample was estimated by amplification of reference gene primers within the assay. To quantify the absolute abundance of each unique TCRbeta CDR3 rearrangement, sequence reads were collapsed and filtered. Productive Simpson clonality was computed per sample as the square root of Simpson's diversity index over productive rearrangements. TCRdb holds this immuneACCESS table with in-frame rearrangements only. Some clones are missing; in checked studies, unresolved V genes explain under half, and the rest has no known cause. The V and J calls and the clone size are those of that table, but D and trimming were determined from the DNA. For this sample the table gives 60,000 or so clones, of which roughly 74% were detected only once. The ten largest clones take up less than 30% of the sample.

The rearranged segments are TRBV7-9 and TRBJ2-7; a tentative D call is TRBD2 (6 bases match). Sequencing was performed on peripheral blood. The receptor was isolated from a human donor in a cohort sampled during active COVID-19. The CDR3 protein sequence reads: CASSLAGGYEQYF. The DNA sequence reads TGTGCCAGCAGCTTAGCGGGGGGCTACGAGCAGTACTTC.